A selection of T cell receptor beta chains follows, all from one sample in a study of T cell repertoires in cytomegalovirus infection. TCRdb used MiXCR to reprocess the reads, holding one entry per CDR3 protein. The sample carries roughly 180,000 distinct CDR3 sequences, 17% recorded once. Sequenced sample: CD8+ T cells from PBMCs. Receptor source: a human donor in good health (CMV status not recorded). Some clones in this sample may be carry-over from other donors' samples. Both conserved end residues are part of each CDR3. D genes are given only for firm matches. The size field is filled for only some rows; it gives once, few, many or a size class.

J: TRBJ2-1
D: NA
V: TRBV13
size: NA
DNA: TGTGCCAGCAGTAACGACAGATACAATGAGCAGTTCTTC
CDR3: CASSNDRYNEQFF

J: TRBJ2-3
D: TRBD1
V: TRBV28
size: few
DNA: TGTGCCAGCAGTTTATGGGGGACAGGGGTAGTCGCAGATACGCAGTATTTT
CDR3: CASSLWGTGVVADTQYF

J: TRBJ1-1
D: TRBD1
V: TRBV7-6
size: few
DNA: TGTGCCAGCAGCTTAGGGGGGCAGGGGGCCACGACTGAAGCTTTCTTT
CDR3: CASSLGGQGATTEAFF

J: TRBJ2-1
D: NA
V: TRBV7-2
size: few
DNA: TGTGCCAGCAGCTTAGGGTCAAACAATGAGCAGTTCTTC
CDR3: CASSLGSNNEQFF

J: TRBJ2-4
D: TRBD2
V: TRBV7-2
size: NA
DNA: TGTGCCAGCAGCTTAGGGCGGGGGGGCCGAGGGAGAAACATTCAGTACTTC
CDR3: CASSLGRGGRGRNIQYF

J: TRBJ2-2
D: NA
V: TRBV11-2
size: few
DNA: TGTGCCAGCAGCCCGGACCCGCCAGCTACTATGAACACCGGGGAGCTGTTTTTT
CDR3: CASSPDPPATMNTGELFF

J: TRBJ2-7
D: NA
V: TRBV29-1
size: NA
DNA: TGCAGCGCCAGCCTGGTATCGGGATACGAGCAGTACTTC
CDR3: CSASLVSGYEQYF

J: TRBJ1-2
D: NA
V: TRBV6-2/TRBV6-3
size: few
DNA: TGTGCCAGCAGTTACCTCGACAGCCTGGATGGCTACACCTTC
CDR3: CASSYLDSLDGYTF

J: TRBJ2-2
D: TRBD1
V: TRBV7-6
size: few
DNA: TGTGCCAGCAGCTTCGGGACAGGGGCCACCGGGGAGCTGTTTTTT
CDR3: CASSFGTGATGELFF

J: TRBJ2-1
D: TRBD2
V: TRBV4-1
size: NA
DNA: TGCGCCAGCAGCCAAGAAACGAGCGGGGACTACAATGAGCAGTTCTTC
CDR3: CASSQETSGDYNEQFF

J: TRBJ2-7
D: NA
V: TRBV7-8
size: few
DNA: TGTGCCAGCACCCGCATATCAATGTCCTACGAGCAGTACTTC
CDR3: CASTRISMSYEQYF

J: TRBJ2-3
D: NA
V: TRBV20-1
size: few
DNA: TGCAGTGCTAGAGACGCAGGGACCTCTAGCACAGATACGCAGTATTTT
CDR3: CSARDAGTSSTDTQYF

J: TRBJ2-3
D: NA
V: TRBV7-8
size: NA
DNA: TGTGCCAGCAGCTTAGCTCACAGGGCTAGCACAGATACGCAGTATTTT
CDR3: CASSLAHRASTDTQYF

J: TRBJ2-3
D: TRBD2
V: TRBV11-2
size: many
DNA: TGTGCCAGCAGCTTAGGGACTAGCGGCACAGATACGCAGTATTTT
CDR3: CASSLGTSGTDTQYF